The 23 T cell receptor beta chains below all came from one sample that was sequenced in a study of identical twins. TCRdb reprocessed the 5' RACE reads via MiXCR and lists one record per CDR3 protein. The sample yields 250,000 or so distinct CDR3 sequences, approximately 11% seen once. This sample also appeared in a second study, on yellow fever vaccine responses in identical twins.

The sample consisted of memory (CD45RO+) T cells sorted from blood. These receptors were obtained from a woman aged 18-29 years in good health.

CDR3 region: CSASATGGNYEQYF. CDR3 DNA: TGCAGTGCTAGTGCAACAGGGGGAAATTACGAGCAGTACTTC. V and J are TRBV20-1 and TRBJ2-7; 8 bases fit TRBD1. CDR3 length: 14 residues. Trimming took 3 bases from V and 4 from J; bases not matched to a gene: 8. The germline gives CDR1 DFQATT, CDR2 SNEGSKA (reference sequence).

This clonotype appeared a few times. The chain links TRBV19 to TRBJ1-6; 8 bases are shared with TRBD1. The CDR3 totals 14 residues. Unmatched junction bases numbered 7, after V lost 5 bases and J lost 10 bases. The germline gives CDR1 LNHDA, CDR2 SQIVND (reference sequence). The CDR3: CASSDRTGSSPLHF. CDR3 coding DNA: TGTGCCAGTAGTGACCGGACAGGGAGCTCACCCCTCCACTTT.

The V and J genes are TRBV12-3 or TRBV12-4 and TRBJ1-3; D unresolved. The CDR3 totals 16 residues. The V end lost 6 bases, the J end lost 0 bases, and 15 bases lay between the germline ends. The CDR3 DNA reads TGTGCCAGCAGAGACGGAAACGGGTTCTCTGGAAACACCATATATTTT. Encoded protein: CASRDGNGFSGNTIYF.

The sample holds a few counts of this clonotype. The chain employs TRBV11-2 and TRBJ1-3; TRBD1 might be the D (6 bases). Germline lookup yields CDR1 SGHAT and CDR2 FQNNGV. CDR3 size: 15 residues. V gave up 5 bases and J gave up 1 base, with 12 bases separating them. The CDR3 spells CASSRGGISGNTIYF. The DNA of the CDR3 is TGTGCCAGCAGCAGGGGGGGGATTTCTGGAAACACCATATATTTT.

This clonotype was counted a few times. The rearrangement uses TRBV18 and TRBJ2-7; D might be TRBD1 or TRBD2, each matching 6 bases. Germline V gene lookup returns CDR1 KGHSH and CDR2 LQKENI. This CDR3 contains 14 residues. V gave up 3 bases and J gave up 9 bases, with 18 bases separating them. CDR3 in amino acids: CASSPSPGADGQYF. The CDR3 nucleotides read TGTGCCAGCTCACCCTCTCCGGGGGCAGACGGGCAGTACTTC.

A few counts support this clonotype. V is TRBV30 and J is TRBJ2-3, with TRBD1 matching 10 bases. The CDR3 has 15 residues. V dropped 2 bases and J dropped 3; count of bases not matched to a gene: 5. Germline values: CDR1 GTSNPN, CDR2 SVGIG (reference sequence). The CDR3 nucleotides are TGTGCCTGGAGTCCAGACAGGGGGCGGACAGATACGCAGTATTTT. Amino acids: CAWSPDRGRTDTQYF.

This clonotype was detected many times. The genes are TRBV5-1 and TRBJ2-5; tentatively, D is TRBD2 (6 bases). Germline lookup yields CDR1 SGHRS and CDR2 YFSETQ. The CDR3 is made up of 16 amino acids. V was cut by 0 bases and J by 6 bases, with 18 bases left in between. CDR3 sequence: CASSLASAQEGKTQYF. Written as DNA, the CDR3 is TGCGCCAGCAGCTTGGCCTCTGCCCAGGAGGGGAAGACCCAGTACTTC.

This clonotype was picked up a small number of times. The J gene is TRBJ2-3, the V gene TRBV20-1; 9 nucleotides match TRBD2. CDR3 size: 14 residues. V was pared by 4 bases and J by 4 bases, with 6 bases of the junction left unmatched. CDR1 DFQATT and CDR2 SNEGSKA come from the germline V gene (reference sequence). In nucleotides, the CDR3 is TGCAGTGCTATAGGCGGGGGGGGGGCAGATACGCAGTATTTT. This translates into CSAIGGGGADTQYF.

This clonotype has a count of ten or more. The chain links TRBV7-2 to TRBJ2-7, with unresolved D. V was shortened by 2 bases and J by 0 bases, with 11 bases between the two germline ends. CDR3 size: 15 residues. CDR1 is SGHTA, CDR2 FQGNSA, per germline. This CDR3 reads CASSLRPSPSYEQYF. CDR3 DNA sequence: TGTGCCAGCAGCTTAAGACCATCCCCCTCCTACGAGCAGTACTTC.

The V call is TRBV6-1, the J call TRBJ2-7; a possible D gene is TRBD1 (6 bases). There are 14 residues in the CDR3. Looked up from germline, CDR1 is MNHNS and CDR2 is SASEGT. The ends were cut back, 4 bases at V and 3 bases at J, with 13 bases in the middle. CDR3 sequence reads: CASSVRQVYYEQYF. CDR3 in DNA: TGTGCCAGCAGTGTCCGACAGGTCTACTACGAGCAGTACTTC.

This clonotype was counted ten times or more. The rearrangement links TRBV4-3 to TRBJ2-5; D not resolved. Between the trimmed V and J ends, which lost 0 bases and 9 bases, there was a span of 11 bases. Germline CDR1 is LGHNA and CDR2 is YSLEER. CDR3 size: 13 residues. The CDR3 DNA reads as TGCGCCAGCAGCCAAGATTCGAGGAAGGCCCAGTACTTC. Protein sequence: CASSQDSRKAQYF.

The J gene is TRBJ2-1, the V gene TRBV6-2 or TRBV6-3; 10 nucleotides match TRBD2. Germline lookup yields CDR1 MNHEY and CDR2 SVGEGT. V shed 7 bases and J 0 bases; nucleotides not matched to a gene: 9. There are 17 residues in the CDR3. CDR3 region: CASNPGTSASSYNEQFF. The CDR3 DNA sequence: TGTGCCAGCAACCCCGGGACTAGCGCCAGCTCCTACAATGAGCAGTTCTTC.

This clonotype was detected only a few times. The rearrangement links TRBV20-1 to TRBJ2-3; D ambiguous. The CDR3 loop spans 13 amino acids. Germline lookup yields CDR1 DFQATT and CDR2 SNEGSKA (reference sequence). Trimming removed 3 bases from V and 1 base from J, with 8 bases in between. The CDR3 protein is CSASSGGTDTQYF. CDR3 coding DNA: TGCAGTGCTAGCTCAGGCGGCACAGATACGCAGTATTTT.

In this sample, this clonotype turned up many times. The chain links TRBV29-1 to TRBJ1-1, with D unclear. Germline V gene lookup returns CDR1 SQVTM and CDR2 ANQGSEA. The CDR3 runs 14 residues. V lost 4 bases, J lost 1 base, and 13 bases lay in between. The DNA for the CDR3 is TGCAGCGTTGTTTCCGGTTCCCGGAACACTGAAGCTTTCTTT. This translates into CSVVSGSRNTEAFF.

This chain connects TRBV6-1 to TRBJ2-1, with D possibly matching TRBD2 (7 bases). Trimming removed 5 bases at V and 8 bases at J, with 13 bases between. Germline V gives CDR1 MNHNS, CDR2 SASEGT. The CDR3 is 13 amino acids. CDR3 sequence reads: CASSRGGWDEQFF. Here the CDR3 DNA reads TGTGCCAGCAGTAGGGGGGGCTGGGATGAGCAGTTCTTC.

This clonotype has more than one count but fewer than ten. This chain connects TRBV29-1 to TRBJ2-2; TRBD1 agrees at 7 bases. The CDR3 extends over 14 amino acids. Losses at the gene ends were 7 bases for V and 2 bases for J; bases not matched to a gene: 7. Germline V gene data show CDR1 as SQVTM and CDR2 as ANQGSEA. The DNA for the CDR3 is TGCAGCGCAGCGAGACAGGGTAACACCGGGGAGCTGTTTTTT. Residues: CSAARQGNTGELFF.

This clonotype was seen only a few times. The V and J genes are TRBV6-1 and TRBJ1-1, with D uncertain. In germline, CDR1 is MNHNS, CDR2 SASEGT. The length of the CDR3 is 12 residues. V was trimmed by 3 bases and J by 1 base, leaving 3 bases between them. CDR3 region: CASSEGNTEAFF. CDR3 nucleotides: TGTGCCAGCAGTGAGGGGAACACTGAAGCTTTCTTT.

Only a few counts were recorded for this clonotype. The chain combines TRBV20-1 with TRBJ2-3; 13 bases agree with TRBD2. The germline CDR1 and CDR2 sequences are DFQATT and SNEGSKA (reference sequence). This CDR3 contains 15 residues. J lost 4 bases, V lost 8 bases, and 9 bases had no gene match. The CDR3 protein is CSLPTSGRLADTQYF. DNA for the CDR3: TGCAGTCTTCCGACTAGCGGGAGGTTGGCAGATACGCAGTATTTT.

This clonotype occurred many times. The rearrangement uses TRBV29-1 and TRBJ1-1, with D possibly being TRBD1 (6 bases). Trimming stripped 0 bases from V and 2 bases from J, with 7 bases between. Germline CDR1 reads SQVTM; CDR2 reads ANQGSEA. The CDR3 sequence is 13 residues long. The CDR3 nucleotides read TGCAGCGTTGAAGAGGGGGCAAACACTGAAGCTTTCTTT. Protein: CSVEEGANTEAFF.

Regarding this clonotype: Just one base apart from a much larger clone, this may be a read error. The chain carries TRBV4-2 and TRBJ2-3; 8 bases line up with TRBD1. The J call may be wrong; the DNA end is better matched by TRBJ1-5. The CDR3 runs to 15 residues. The germline V gene encodes CDR1 LGHNA and CDR2 YNFKEQ. The CDR3 loop reads CASSQAQGAADTQHF. The CDR3 region has the DNA TGTGCCAGCAGCCAAGCTCAGGGGGCCGCAGATACGCAGCATTTT.

In its sample, this clonotype was seen many times. This chain uses TRBV5-1 with TRBJ2-3; D gene ambiguous. Germline-derived CDR1 and CDR2 are SGHRS and YFSETQ. With 0 bases removed from V and 2 bases from J, the gap between germline ends came to 7 bases. The CDR3 runs to 14 residues. The CDR3 coding sequence is TGCGCCAGCAGCTTGGAAGATATCACAGATACGCAGTATTTT. Protein product: CASSLEDITDTQYF. The full variable domain, its missing parts supplied by reference TRBV5-1 and TRBJ2-3, is KAGVTQTPRYLIKTRGQQVTLSCSPISGHRSVSWYQQTPGQGLQFLFEYFSETQRNKGNFPGRFSGRQFSNSRSEMNVSTLELGDSALYLCASSLEDITDTQYFGPGTRLTVL.

This clonotype was observed a handful of times. CDR3 in DNA: TGCGCCAGCAGCGGTGGGACTAGCGGGAACTCCTACAATGAGCAGTTCTTC. This encodes CASSGGTSGNSYNEQFF. The chain couples TRBV4-1 to TRBJ2-1; 13 bases match TRBD2. The ends lost 5 bases at V and 0 bases at J; junction bases unmatched: 4. The CDR3 has 17 residues. The germline V gene encodes CDR1 MGHRA and CDR2 YSYEKL.

On this clonotype itself: Being one base from a much bigger clone, this may be a read error. This chain links TRBV5-5 with TRBJ1-6; no definite D call. The CDR3 is made up of 15 amino acids. Looked up from germline, CDR1 is SGHKS and CDR2 is YYEKEE (reference sequence). Trimming took off 0 bases at V and 6 bases at J, with 10 bases between the two ends. CDR3 region: CASSLAATSNSPLHF. The CDR3 nucleotides are TGTGCCAGCAGCTTGGCTGCGACGAGTAATTCACCCCTCCACTTT.